This T cell receptor beta chain emerged from a study of identical twins. This clonotype was counted ten times or more. Its antigen is not known. Study-wide points: Cross-sectional statistical analysis was relied on for the conclusions, without the same donors being followed. Within twin pairs, the out-of-frame alpha sequences they shared showed excess low generation probability. Models, which agreed with sharing between unrelated individuals, nonetheless underestimated the out-of-frame TCR alpha sharing seen in monozygotic twins.

TCRdb called the 5' RACE reads again in MiXCR, with one record for every CDR3 protein. The sample lists around 200,000 distinct CDR3 sequences; approximately 9% were seen once. CDR3 length: 15 residues. Between the trimmed V and J ends, which lost 3 bases and 2 bases, there was a span of 14 bases. The receptor comes from a woman aged 18-29 years in good health. The genes are TRBV12-3 or TRBV12-4 and TRBJ2-7; tentatively, D is TRBD1 (8 bases). The material sequenced was memory (CD45RO+) T cells sorted from blood. The CDR3, as DNA: TGTGCCAGCAGTTTCAGCGGGACAGGTCCCTACGAGCAGTACTTC. Translation: CASSFSGTGPYEQYF.